What follows is one T cell receptor beta chain and its context. Its target is not known. This sample was taken from a study of blood T cells in healthy people across ages. Study-wide points: PBMCs went unsorted, and a conclusive naive versus antigen-experienced comparison was therefore prevented.

No fewer than 6 micrograms of total RNA were isolated from every sample. A second PCR, run for roughly 7 to 12 cycles, used a sample-barcoded 5' primer plus a J-beta primer mix. TCRdb re-called the 5' RACE reads with MiXCR, one entry per CDR3 protein. The profile shows about 640,000 distinct CDR3 sequences, around 54% of them singletons. Germline V gene lookup returns CDR1 ENHRY and CDR2 SYGVKD. V lost 2 bases, J lost 4 bases, and 11 bases lay in between. The CDR3 has 14 amino acids. The J gene is TRBJ1-2, the V gene TRBV10-3; D possibly corresponds to TRBD1 (6 bases). Sequenced sample: blood. The sequence came from a man aged 55 to 69 in good health. CDR3 coding DNA: TGTGCCATCAGTGAGCAGGGGTTGGCCTATGGCTACACCTTC. Translated, it gives CAISEQGLAYGYTF.